The 25 T cell receptor beta chains below come from one sample, sequenced in a study of blood T cells in healthy people across ages. PCR was performed a second time for about 7 to 12 cycles using a sample-barcoded 5' primer and a J-beta primer mix. TCRdb re-called the 5' RACE reads with MiXCR, one entry per CDR3 protein. The sample lists under 2,000,000 distinct CDR3 sequences; around half were seen once. Sequencing was done on a sample of blood. These receptors were collected from a woman between 40 and 50 years old in good health.

The sample holds many counts of this clonotype. The chain joins TRBV5-6 to TRBJ2-1, with 15 bases fitting TRBD2. Germline lookup yields CDR1 SGHDT and CDR2 YYEEEE. The V and J ends lost 3 bases and 3 bases, in that order; junction bases with no gene match: 10. CDR3 length: 19 residues. The CDR3: CASSWTSGGAINVYNEQFF. CDR3 DNA sequence: TGTGCCAGCAGCTGGACTAGCGGGGGGGCTATAAATGTCTACAATGAGCAGTTCTTC. Full variable domain (rest looked up from reference TRBV5-6 and TRBJ2-1): DAGVTQSPTHLIKTRGQQVTLRCSPKSGHDTVSWYQQALGQGPQFIFQYYEEEERQRGNFPDRFSGHQFPNYSSELNVNALLLGDSALYLCASSWTSGGAINVYNEQFFGPGTRLTVL.

CDR3 loop: CASSQVRTGHLNTEAFF. DNA for the CDR3: TGCGCCAGCAGCCAAGTTAGGACGGGTCACTTGAACACTGAAGCTTTCTTT. The chain carries TRBV4-3 and TRBJ1-1; D unclear. The germline V gene encodes CDR1 LGHNA and CDR2 YSLEER. This CDR3 spans 17 amino acids. V shed 1 base and J shed 0 bases, with 15 bases lying between them.

V and J are TRBV6-6 and TRBJ2-3, with 8 positions matching TRBD1. The CDR3 totals 17 residues. CDR1 is MNHNY and CDR2 is SVGAGI in the germline V gene (reference sequence). V dropped 0 bases and J dropped 5; count of bases not matched to a gene: 10. CDR3 sequence (DNA): TGTGCCAGCAGTTACTCCCCGGACAGGGAAGGGGGAGATACGCAGTATTTT. It is translated as CASSYSPDREGGDTQYF.

The chain combines TRBV7-2 with TRBJ2-7; 11 bases align to TRBD1. The germline gives CDR1 SGHTA, CDR2 FQGNSA. J lost 6 bases, V lost 5 bases, and 6 bases had no gene match. CDR3 size: 14 residues. CDR3 DNA: TGTGCCAGCAGCAAGGGACAGGGGGGACGCGAGCAGTACTTC. Its translation is CASSKGQGGREQYF.

This clonotype has only a few counts. This chain connects TRBV4-1 to TRBJ1-2; no firm D call. V gave up 4 bases and J gave up 1 base, with 13 bases separating them. Germline V gives CDR1 MGHRA, CDR2 YSYEKL. The CDR3 consists of 15 residues. The CDR3 sequence: CASSPPGSSNYGYTF. The CDR3 nucleotides read TGCGCCAGCAGCCCTCCTGGGAGCAGTAACTATGGCTACACCTTC.

The gene calls are TRBV7-2 and TRBJ2-1; 8 positions agree with TRBD2. CDR1 and CDR2 from the germline V gene are SGHTA and FQGNSA. The CDR3 runs 16 residues. V shed 3 bases and J 0 bases; nucleotides not matched to a gene: 4. The chain's CDR3 is CASSFRGGTSYNEQFF. The CDR3 DNA reads as TGTGCCAGCAGCTTTCGCGGGGGGACCTCCTACAATGAGCAGTTCTTC.

This chain uses TRBV6-5 with TRBJ2-7; the D gene is possibly TRBD1 (6 bases). The CDR3 covers 15 residues. Germline V lookup: CDR1 MNHEY, CDR2 SVGAGI. The V and J ends lost 3 bases and 3 bases respectively, with 15 bases between them. CDR3 bases: TGTGCCAGCAGTTATTCCGGGACAACGAACTACGAGCAGTACTTC. Amino acid sequence: CASSYSGTTNYEQYF.

The gene calls are TRBV20-1 and TRBJ2-1; 7 bases match TRBD2. The junction had 4 bases not matched to a gene; V was cut back by 3 bases and J by 8 bases. CDR3 size: 12 residues. Germline-derived CDR1 and CDR2 are DFQATT and SNEGSKA (reference sequence). CDR3 region: CSASGAGDEQFF. CDR3 in DNA: TGCAGTGCTAGCGGGGCGGGGGATGAGCAGTTCTTC.

The chain combines TRBV6-6 with TRBJ1-4; no clear D. This CDR3 has 11 residues. Deletions cut 7 bases from V and 8 bases from J, with 8 bases between. Germline V gene lookup returns CDR1 MNHNY and CDR2 SVGAGI (reference sequence). The CDR3 bases are TGTGCCAGCAACCAGGAGGAAAAACTGTTTTTT. Its translation: CASNQEEKLFF.

The chain joins TRBV4-2 to TRBJ2-3; D unresolved. With 1 base removed from V and 3 bases from J, the gap between germline ends came to 5 bases. Germline-derived CDR1 and CDR2 are LGHNA and YNFKEQ. The CDR3 consists of 13 residues. The CDR3 here is CASSQGDTDTQYF. CDR3 nucleotides: TGTGCCAGCAGCCAAGGCGATACAGATACGCAGTATTTT.

This clonotype was recorded a few times. A much bigger clone sits one base away, suggesting this may be a read error. CDR3 residues: CSASHPDTQYF. CDR3 in DNA: TGCAGTGCTAGTCATCCAGATACGCAGTATTTT. V and J are TRBV20-1 and TRBJ2-3, with unresolved D. Trimming removed 3 bases at V and 4 bases at J, with 5 bases between. The CDR3 runs to 11 residues. Per the germline V gene, CDR1 is DFQATT and CDR2 is SNEGSKA (reference sequence).

The chain recombines TRBV29-1 with TRBJ2-3; D unresolved. CDR1 is SQVTM, CDR2 ANQGSEA, per germline. The germline V and J ends were trimmed by 1 base and 8 bases, with 7 bases remaining between them. The CDR3 consists of 11 residues. CDR3 residues: CSVEARSTQYF. The CDR3 DNA follows: TGCAGCGTTGAAGCCCGGTCTACGCAGTATTTT.

This clonotype was detected a few times. The chain uses TRBV7-2 and TRBJ1-6, with D maybe TRBD1 (5 bases). Germline loops: CDR1 SGHTA, CDR2 FQGNSA. V was shortened by 6 bases and J by 5 bases, with 17 bases between the two germline ends. The CDR3 runs to 16 residues. The CDR3 loop is CASRLSGGSDNSPLHF. The CDR3 DNA reads TGTGCCAGCAGACTAAGCGGGGGGTCGGATAATTCACCCCTCCACTTT.

The chain employs TRBV28 and TRBJ2-5; 8 bases agree with TRBD1. This CDR3 comprises 15 residues. The germline CDR1 and CDR2 sequences are MDHEN and SYDVKM. V shed 9 bases and J 4 bases; nucleotides not matched to a gene: 13. The CDR3 sequence: CASRKSGTGGETQYF. The DNA for the CDR3 is TGTGCCAGTAGAAAGTCCGGGACAGGCGGAGAGACCCAGTACTTC.

This chain links TRBV20-1 with TRBJ2-3; tentatively, D is TRBD1 (5 bases). The V gene lost 0 bases and the J gene lost 3 bases, with 19 bases spanning the gap. Germline loops: CDR1 DFQATT, CDR2 SNEGSKA (reference sequence). This CDR3 spans 17 amino acids. Written as DNA, the CDR3 is TGCAGTGCTAGAGATTCGGGCAGGGCCCTTTCTACAGATACGCAGTATTTT. This encodes CSARDSGRALSTDTQYF.

The DNA of the CDR3 is TGTGCCAGCAGCTCAAAAAACAGCTATGGCTACACCTTC. Its translation: CASSSKNSYGYTF. This rearrangement joins TRBV7-9 to TRBJ1-2; D not certain. Trimming removed 4 bases from V and 4 bases from J, with 10 bases in between. The length of the CDR3 is 13 residues. CDR1 SEHNR and CDR2 FQNEAQ come from the germline V gene (reference sequence).

This clonotype was picked up a small number of times. The V call is TRBV2, the J call TRBJ1-2, with 9 bases that match TRBD1. The CDR3 length is 18 residues. Trimming cost V 2 bases and J 4 bases; bases outside gene matches: 14. Germline V gene lookup returns CDR1 SNHLY and CDR2 FYNNEI. The CDR3 bases are TGTGCCAGCAGTGAAACTTTTGGGGGCAGGGACAGGGCCTATGGCTACACCTTC. It specifies CASSETFGGRDRAYGYTF.

CDR3 coding DNA: TGTGCCACCAGTGAAATTGAACAGGGGGCTGGGGAAAAACTGTTTTTT. Translated: CATSEIEQGAGEKLFF. The V and J genes are TRBV24-1 and TRBJ1-4; TRBD1 agrees at 9 bases. The J segment lost 8 bases and the V segment lost 4 bases, leaving 10 bases of the junction unmatched. The V gene's germline CDR1 is KGHDR and CDR2 SFDVKD. The CDR3 contains 16 residues.

This clonotype was seen a handful of times. The chain is built from TRBV20-1 and TRBJ2-5, with TRBD1 as a possible D gene (6 bases). The tail of the sequence fits TRBJ2-7 better, so the J call may be wrong. The CDR3 is 12 amino acids. Germline V gene lookup returns CDR1 DFQATT and CDR2 SNEGSKA (reference sequence). The CDR3: CSARETGGEQYF. CDR3 nucleotides: TGCAGTGCTAGAGAGACAGGCGGCGAGCAGTACTTC.

The V and J genes are TRBV5-1 and TRBJ2-5; D may correspond to TRBD1 or TRBD2 (5 bases each). The J call may be in error: the DNA end matches TRBJ2-7 better. Germline lookup yields CDR1 SGHRS and CDR2 YFSETQ. The CDR3 runs to 14 residues. The CDR3: CASSPAPGTDEQYF. The CDR3 bases are TGCGCCAGCAGCCCCGCCCCAGGGACGGACGAGCAGTACTTC.

This rearrangement joins TRBV5-1 to TRBJ2-5; 7 bases match TRBD1. V was clipped by 3 bases and J by 0 bases; unmatched bases: 5. This CDR3 comprises 15 residues. Germline V gene sequence: CDR1 SGHRS, CDR2 YFSETQ. The CDR3 loop is CASSWMGTDQETQYF. CDR3 DNA: TGCGCCAGCAGCTGGATGGGGACAGACCAAGAGACCCAGTACTTC.

The chain couples TRBV6-2 or TRBV6-3 to TRBJ2-1; 10 bases match TRBD1. This CDR3 comprises 15 residues. J lost 10 bases, V lost 6 bases, and 12 bases had no gene match. Germline lookup yields CDR1 MNHEY and CDR2 SVGEGT. DNA for the CDR3: TGTGCCAGCAGACCTACGGGACAGGGGATAGGGGAGCAGTTCTTC. The encoded protein is CASRPTGQGIGEQFF.

This clonotype was seen only a few times. The chain has TRBV20-1 and TRBJ2-1; a possible D gene is TRBD1 (5 bases). Trimming shortened V by 2 bases and J by 2 bases, and 13 bases separated the two germline ends. This CDR3 is built from 15 residues. CDR1 is DFQATT and CDR2 is SNEGSKA in the germline V gene (reference sequence). CDR3 in DNA: TGCAGTGCTAGAATAGGGGCAGAACCCTACAATGAGCAGTTCTTC. Translated: CSARIGAEPYNEQFF.

The V and J genes are TRBV4-3 and TRBJ1-4; TRBD1 might be the D (5 bases). Germline-derived CDR1 and CDR2 are LGHNA and YSLEER. V was pared by 1 base and J by 0 bases, with 15 bases between. This CDR3 comprises 18 residues. The CDR3 nucleotides are TGCGCCAGCAGCCAAGCGCCAGGGAAAGACTCAACTAATGAAAAACTGTTTTTT. It is translated as CASSQAPGKDSTNEKLFF.

J is TRBJ1-5 and V is TRBV4-1; possibly TRBD1 for D (6 bases). The CDR3 is made up of 16 amino acids. Per the germline V gene, CDR1 is MGHRA and CDR2 is YSYEKL. V was clipped by 1 base and J by 4 bases, with 14 bases between them. CDR3 sequence reads: CASSQVGRGENQPQHF. In DNA form, the CDR3 reads TGCGCCAGCAGCCAAGTGGGAAGGGGGGAAAATCAGCCCCAGCATTTT.